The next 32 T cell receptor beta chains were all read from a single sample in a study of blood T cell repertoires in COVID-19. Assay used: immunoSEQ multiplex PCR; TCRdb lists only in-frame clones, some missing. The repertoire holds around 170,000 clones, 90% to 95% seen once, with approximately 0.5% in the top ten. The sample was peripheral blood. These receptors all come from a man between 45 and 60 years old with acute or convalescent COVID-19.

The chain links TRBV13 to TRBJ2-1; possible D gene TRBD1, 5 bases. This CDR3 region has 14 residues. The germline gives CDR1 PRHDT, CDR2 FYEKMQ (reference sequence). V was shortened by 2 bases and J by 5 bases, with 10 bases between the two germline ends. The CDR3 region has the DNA TGTGCCAGCAGCTTACAGGGATCCCACAATGAGCAGTTCTTC. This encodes CASSLQGSHNEQFF. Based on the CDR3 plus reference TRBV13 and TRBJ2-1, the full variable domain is AAGVIQSPRHLIKEKRETATLKCYPIPRHDTVYWYQQGPGQDPQFLISFYEKMQSDKGSIPDRFSAQQFSDYHSELNMSSLELGDSALYFCASSLQGSHNEQFFGPGTRLTVL.

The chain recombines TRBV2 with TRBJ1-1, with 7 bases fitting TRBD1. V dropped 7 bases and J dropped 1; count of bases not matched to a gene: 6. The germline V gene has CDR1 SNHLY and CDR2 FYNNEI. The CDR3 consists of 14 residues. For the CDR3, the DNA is TGTGCCAGCAAGTCAGGGGGATCGAACACTGAAGCTTTCTTT. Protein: CASKSGGSNTEAFF.

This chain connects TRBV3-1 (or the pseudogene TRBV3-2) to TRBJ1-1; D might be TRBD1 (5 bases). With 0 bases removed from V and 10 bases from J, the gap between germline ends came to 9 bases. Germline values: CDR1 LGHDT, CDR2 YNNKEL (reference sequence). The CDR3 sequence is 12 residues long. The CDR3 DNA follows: TGTGCCAGCAGCCAAGATGCGGGGGGAGCTTTCTTT. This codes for CASSQDAGGAFF.

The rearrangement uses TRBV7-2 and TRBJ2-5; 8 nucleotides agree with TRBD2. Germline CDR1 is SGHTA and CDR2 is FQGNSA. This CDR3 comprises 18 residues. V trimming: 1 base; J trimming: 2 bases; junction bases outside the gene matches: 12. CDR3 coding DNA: TGTGCCAGCAGCTTAGGAGCTGCCGGGACTAGTGGGCAAGAGACCCAGTACTTC. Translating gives CASSLGAAGTSGQETQYF.

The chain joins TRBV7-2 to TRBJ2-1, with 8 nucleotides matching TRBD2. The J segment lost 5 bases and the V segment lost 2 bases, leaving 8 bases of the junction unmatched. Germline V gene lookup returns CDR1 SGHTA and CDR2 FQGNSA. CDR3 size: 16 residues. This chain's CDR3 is CASSLFLAGENNEQFF. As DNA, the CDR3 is TGTGCCAGCAGCTTATTCCTAGCGGGCGAAAACAATGAGCAGTTCTTC.

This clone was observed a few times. The CDR3 region is CASSKLSGANVLTF. DNA for the CDR3: TGTGCCAGTTCGAAGCTTTCTGGGGCCAACGTCCTGACTTTC. The genes are TRBV2 and TRBJ2-6; D not certain. CDR1 is SNHLY and CDR2 is FYNNEI in the germline V gene. Trimming cost V 9 bases and J 1 base, with 10 bases left between them. The CDR3 is made up of 14 amino acids.

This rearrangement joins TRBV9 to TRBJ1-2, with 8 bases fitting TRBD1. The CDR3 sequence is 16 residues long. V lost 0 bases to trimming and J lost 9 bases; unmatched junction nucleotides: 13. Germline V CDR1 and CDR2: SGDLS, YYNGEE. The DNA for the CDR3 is TGTGCCAGCAGCGTAGATTTAACAGGGGGAGTCAGAAGCTACACCTTC. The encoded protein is CASSVDLTGGVRSYTF.

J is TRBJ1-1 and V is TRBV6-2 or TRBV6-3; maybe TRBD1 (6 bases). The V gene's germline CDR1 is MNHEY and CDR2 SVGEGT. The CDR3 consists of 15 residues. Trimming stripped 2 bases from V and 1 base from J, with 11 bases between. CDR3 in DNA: TGTGCCAGCAGTTACCCGGACAGAGCGAACACTGAAGCTTTCTTT. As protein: CASSYPDRANTEAFF.

CDR3 loop: CASSFEGLNQPQHF. CDR3 DNA: TGTGCCAGCAGCTTTGAGGGTCTGAATCAGCCCCAGCATTTT. The chain couples TRBV7-2 to TRBJ1-5; D remains unclear. Trimming removed 3 bases at V and 4 bases at J, with 10 bases between. The CDR3 extends over 14 amino acids. From germline, CDR1 is SGHTA and CDR2 FQGNSA.

CDR3 sequence: CASRGTSALSDNEQFF. The CDR3 DNA follows: TGCGCCAGCCGCGGGACTAGCGCCTTGTCTGACAATGAGCAGTTCTTC. The chain is built from TRBV5-1 and TRBJ2-1; 10 bases are a match to TRBD2. Germline assignment: CDR1 SGHRS and CDR2 YFSETQ. The CDR3 is 16 residues long. The V and J ends lost 7 bases and 5 bases, in that order; junction bases with no gene match: 12.

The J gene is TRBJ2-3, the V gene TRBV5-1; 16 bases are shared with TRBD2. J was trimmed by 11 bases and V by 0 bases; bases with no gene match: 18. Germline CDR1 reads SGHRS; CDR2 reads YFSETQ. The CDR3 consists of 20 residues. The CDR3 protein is CASSLASGLAGGPLPPRQYF. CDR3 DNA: TGCGCCAGCAGCTTGGCCTCGGGACTAGCGGGAGGGCCACTCCCCCCAAGGCAGTATTTT.

The CDR3 nucleotides read TGTGCCAGTAGTGTAACGGGAACCTACGAGCAGTACTTC. Translating it yields CASSVTGTYEQYF. The chain joins TRBV19 to TRBJ2-7, with a possible D match to TRBD2 (5 bases). V lost 5 bases, J lost 2 bases, and 10 bases lay in between. The CDR3 has 13 amino acids. From germline, CDR1 is LNHDA and CDR2 SQIVND (reference sequence).

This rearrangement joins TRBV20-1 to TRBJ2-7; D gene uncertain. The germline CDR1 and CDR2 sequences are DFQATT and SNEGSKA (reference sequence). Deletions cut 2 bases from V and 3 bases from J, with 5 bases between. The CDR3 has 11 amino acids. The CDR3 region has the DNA TGCAGTGCTAGAAACAGCTACGAGCAGTACGTC. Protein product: CSARNSYEQYV.

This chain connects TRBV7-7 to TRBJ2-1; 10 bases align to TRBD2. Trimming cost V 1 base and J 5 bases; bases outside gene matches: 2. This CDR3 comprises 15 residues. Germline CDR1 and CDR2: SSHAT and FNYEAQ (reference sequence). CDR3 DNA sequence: TGTGCCAGCAGCTTAGTGAGCGGGGGGGACAATGAGCAGTTCTTC. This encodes CASSLVSGGDNEQFF.

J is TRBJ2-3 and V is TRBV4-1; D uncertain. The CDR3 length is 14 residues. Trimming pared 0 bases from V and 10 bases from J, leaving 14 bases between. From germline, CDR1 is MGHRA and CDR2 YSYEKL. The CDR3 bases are TGCGCCAGCAGCCAAGATCCGGCGGCGGATGCGCAGTATTTT. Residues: CASSQDPAADAQYF.

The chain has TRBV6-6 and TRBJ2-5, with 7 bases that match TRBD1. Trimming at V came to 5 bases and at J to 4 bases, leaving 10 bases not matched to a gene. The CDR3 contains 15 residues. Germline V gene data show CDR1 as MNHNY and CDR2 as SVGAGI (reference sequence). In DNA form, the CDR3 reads TGTGCCAGCAGTCTCCGACAGGGAGAGCGAGAGACCCAGTACTTC. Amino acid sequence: CASSLRQGERETQYF.

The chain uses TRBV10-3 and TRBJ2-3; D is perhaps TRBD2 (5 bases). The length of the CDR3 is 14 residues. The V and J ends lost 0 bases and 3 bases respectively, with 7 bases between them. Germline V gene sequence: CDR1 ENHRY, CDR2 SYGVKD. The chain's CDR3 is CAISESTGTDTQYF. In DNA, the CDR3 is TGTGCCATCAGTGAGTCGACGGGGACAGATACGCAGTATTTT.

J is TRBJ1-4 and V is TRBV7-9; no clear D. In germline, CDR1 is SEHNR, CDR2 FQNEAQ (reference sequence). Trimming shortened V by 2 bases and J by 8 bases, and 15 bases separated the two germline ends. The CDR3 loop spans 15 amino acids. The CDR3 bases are TGTGCCAGCAGCTTATGGGTATCGCGGGCGGAAAAACTGTTTTTT. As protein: CASSLWVSRAEKLFF.

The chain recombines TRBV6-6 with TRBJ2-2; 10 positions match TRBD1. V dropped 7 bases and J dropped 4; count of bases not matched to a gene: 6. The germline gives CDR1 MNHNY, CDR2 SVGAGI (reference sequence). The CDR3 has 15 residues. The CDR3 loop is CASKPGQGSTGELFF. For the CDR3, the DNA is TGTGCCAGCAAACCGGGACAGGGGTCCACCGGGGAGCTGTTTTTT.

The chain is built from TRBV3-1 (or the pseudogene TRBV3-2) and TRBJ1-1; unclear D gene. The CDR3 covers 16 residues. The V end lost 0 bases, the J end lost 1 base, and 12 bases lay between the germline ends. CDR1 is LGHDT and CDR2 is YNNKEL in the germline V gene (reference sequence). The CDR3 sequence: CASSQDFRAWNTEAFF. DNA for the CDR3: TGTGCCAGCAGCCAAGATTTCCGCGCATGGAACACTGAAGCTTTCTTT.

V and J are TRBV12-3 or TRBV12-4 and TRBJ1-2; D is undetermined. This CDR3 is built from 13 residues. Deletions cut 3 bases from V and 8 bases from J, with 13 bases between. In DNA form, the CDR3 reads TGTGCCAGCAGTTTTGTGCGGAAAGAGGGCTACACCTTC. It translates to CASSFVRKEGYTF.

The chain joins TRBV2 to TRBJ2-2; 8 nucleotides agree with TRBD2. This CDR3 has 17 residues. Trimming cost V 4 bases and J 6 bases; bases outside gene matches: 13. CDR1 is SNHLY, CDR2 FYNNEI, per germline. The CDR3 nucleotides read TGTGCCAGCAGTGGTCATGGGGGTAGCGGGATTCCCGGGGAGCTGTTTTTT. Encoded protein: CASSGHGGSGIPGELFF. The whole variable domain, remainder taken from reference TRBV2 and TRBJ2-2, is EPEVTQTPSHQVTQMGQEVILRCVPISNHLYFYWYRQILGQKVEFLVSFYNNEISEKSEIFDDQFSVERPDGSNFTLKIRSTKLEDSAMYFCASSGHGGSGIPGELFFGEGSRLTVL.

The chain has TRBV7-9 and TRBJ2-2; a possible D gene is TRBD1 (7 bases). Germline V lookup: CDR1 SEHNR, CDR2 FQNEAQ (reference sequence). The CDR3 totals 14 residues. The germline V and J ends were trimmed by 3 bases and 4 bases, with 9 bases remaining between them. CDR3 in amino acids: CASSFQGGTGELFF. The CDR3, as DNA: TGTGCCAGCAGCTTTCAGGGGGGCACCGGGGAGCTGTTTTTT.

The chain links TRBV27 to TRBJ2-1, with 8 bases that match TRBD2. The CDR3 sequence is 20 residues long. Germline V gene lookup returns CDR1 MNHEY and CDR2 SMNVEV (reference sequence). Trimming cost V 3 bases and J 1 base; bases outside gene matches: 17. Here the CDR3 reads CASSFRVRTSPIESYNEQFF. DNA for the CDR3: TGTGCCAGCAGTTTCCGGGTTAGGACTAGCCCGATCGAATCCTACAATGAGCAGTTCTTC.

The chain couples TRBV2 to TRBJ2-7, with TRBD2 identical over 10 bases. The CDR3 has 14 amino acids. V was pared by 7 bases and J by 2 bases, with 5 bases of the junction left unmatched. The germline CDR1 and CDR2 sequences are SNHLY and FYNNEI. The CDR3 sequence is CASTASGSTYEQYF. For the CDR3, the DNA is TGTGCCAGCACGGCTAGCGGGAGTACCTACGAGCAGTACTTC.

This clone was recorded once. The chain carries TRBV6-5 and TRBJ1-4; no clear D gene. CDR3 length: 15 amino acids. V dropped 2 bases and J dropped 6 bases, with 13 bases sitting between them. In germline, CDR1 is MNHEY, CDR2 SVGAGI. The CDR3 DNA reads TGTGCCAGCAGTTACGGGCCCAGGATCCATGAAAAACTGTTTTTT. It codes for CASSYGPRIHEKLFF.

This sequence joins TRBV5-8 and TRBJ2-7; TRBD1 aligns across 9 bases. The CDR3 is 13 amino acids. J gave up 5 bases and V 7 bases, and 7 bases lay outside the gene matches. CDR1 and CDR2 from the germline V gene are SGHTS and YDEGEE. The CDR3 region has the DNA TGTGCCAGCGACCGGGACAGGGATGACGAGCAGTACTTC. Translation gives CASDRDRDDEQYF.

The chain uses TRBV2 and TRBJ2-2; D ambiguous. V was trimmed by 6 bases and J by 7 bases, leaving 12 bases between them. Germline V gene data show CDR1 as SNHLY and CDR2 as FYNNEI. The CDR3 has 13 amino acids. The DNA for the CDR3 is TGTGCCAGCAGGGTCACACTATACGGGGAGCTGTTTTTT. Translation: CASRVTLYGELFF.

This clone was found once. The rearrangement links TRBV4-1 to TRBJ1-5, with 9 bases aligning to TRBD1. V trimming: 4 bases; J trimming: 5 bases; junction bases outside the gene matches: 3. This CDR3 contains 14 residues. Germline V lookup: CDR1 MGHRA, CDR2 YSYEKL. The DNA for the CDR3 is TGCGCCAGCAGCCCATGGACAGGGGATCAGCCCCAGCATTTT. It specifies CASSPWTGDQPQHF.

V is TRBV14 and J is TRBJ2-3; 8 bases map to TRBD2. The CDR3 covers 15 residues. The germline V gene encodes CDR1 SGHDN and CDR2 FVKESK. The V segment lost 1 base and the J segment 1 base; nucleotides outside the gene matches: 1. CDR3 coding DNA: TGTGCCAGCAGCCAAGGGCGGGGGGGCACAGATACGCAGTATTTT. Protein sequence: CASSQGRGGTDTQYF.

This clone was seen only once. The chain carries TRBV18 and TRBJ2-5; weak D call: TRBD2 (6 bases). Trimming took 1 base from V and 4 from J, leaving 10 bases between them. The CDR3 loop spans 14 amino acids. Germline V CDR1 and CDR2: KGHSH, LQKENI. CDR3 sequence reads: CASSPLSAGETQYF. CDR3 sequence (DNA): TGTGCCAGCTCACCACTCTCAGCGGGAGAGACCCAGTACTTC.

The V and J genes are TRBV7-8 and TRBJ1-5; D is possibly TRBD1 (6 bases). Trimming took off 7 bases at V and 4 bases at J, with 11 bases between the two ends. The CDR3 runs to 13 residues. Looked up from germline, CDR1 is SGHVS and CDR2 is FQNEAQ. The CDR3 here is CASTRQANQPQHF. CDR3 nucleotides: TGTGCCAGCACCCGACAGGCGAATCAGCCCCAGCATTTT.